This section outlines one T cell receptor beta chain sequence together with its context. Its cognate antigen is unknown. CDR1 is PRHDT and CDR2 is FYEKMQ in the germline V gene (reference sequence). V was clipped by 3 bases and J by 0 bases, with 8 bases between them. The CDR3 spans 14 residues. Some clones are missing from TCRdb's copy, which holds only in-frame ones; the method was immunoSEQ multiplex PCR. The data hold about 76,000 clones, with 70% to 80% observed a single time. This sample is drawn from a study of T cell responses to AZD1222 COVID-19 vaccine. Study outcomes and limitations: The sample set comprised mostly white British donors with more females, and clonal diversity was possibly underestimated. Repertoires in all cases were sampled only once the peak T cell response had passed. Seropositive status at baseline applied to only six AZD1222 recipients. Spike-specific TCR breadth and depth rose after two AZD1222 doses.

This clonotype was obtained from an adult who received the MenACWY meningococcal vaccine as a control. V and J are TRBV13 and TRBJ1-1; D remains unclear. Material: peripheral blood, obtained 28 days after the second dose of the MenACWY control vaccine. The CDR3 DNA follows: TGTGCCAGCAGCTTGGGCAAGATGAACACTGAAGCTTTCTTT. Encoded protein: CASSLGKMNTEAFF.